This is a list of T cell receptor beta chains from one sample in a study of CXCR3-negative and CXCR3-positive naive CD8 T cells. TCRdb reprocessed the 5' RACE reads and stores each CDR3 protein as one record, lacking DNA. In total, the table holds over 150,000 distinct CDR3 sequences. Sequenced: naive CXCR3+ CD8+ T cells from blood. The receptors originated from a human donor in good health. Some clones in this sample may be carry-over from other donors' samples. The CDR3 runs from the conserved cysteine through the conserved F or W.

V	J	CDR3
TRBV28	TRBJ2-2	CASTNRLLVGGPTGELFF
TRBV7-9	TRBJ2-1	CASSLFLASTLNEQFF
TRBV28	TRBJ2-5	CASSFVSGMGETQYF
TRBV29-1	TRBJ2-2	CSVESENTGELFF
TRBV6-2/TRBV6-3	TRBJ2-7	CASTPTDRGEYEQYF
TRBV7-6	TRBJ2-3	CASSLYQVSADTQYF
TRBV11-2	TRBJ2-7	CASSVTGAYEQYF
TRBV18	TRBJ2-1	CASSPAGGTYNEQFF
TRBV7-3	TRBJ1-5	CASSSLKVRQGSNQPQHF
TRBV4-1	TRBJ2-2	CASSQESRELFF
TRBV9	TRBJ2-1	CASSVARGAGSSEKSSEQFF
TRBV29-1	TRBJ2-7	CSVVTPGTSYEQYF
TRBV12-3/TRBV12-4	TRBJ1-5	CASSQDRGGNQPQHF
TRBV27	TRBJ2-7	CASSLAHGGSYEQYF
TRBV9	TRBJ1-2	CASSSFPQGYGYTF
TRBV5-5	TRBJ2-5	CASSLLEDFYQETQYF
TRBV20-1	TRBJ2-7	CSVPWMDTRFDEQYF
TRBV5-8	TRBJ2-7	CASSGGTSGRALDEQYF
TRBV7-9	TRBJ2-7	CASSLVQGQTYEQYF
TRBV5-1	TRBJ2-2	CASSFTDRIESGELFF
TRBV6-5	TRBJ2-7	CASSYSLAGATHEQYF
TRBV7-3	TRBJ1-1	CASSLTGRGPSTEAFF
TRBV11-1	TRBJ2-3	CASSFRTGEESF
TRBV7-8	TRBJ2-5	CASSLLRIQETQYF
TRBV15	TRBJ2-7	CATSRGITGVAYEQYF
TRBV7-3	TRBJ2-2	CASSSPPGELFF
TRBV2	TRBJ2-2	CASSEGMSGGVNTGELFF
TRBV5-1	TRBJ2-1	CASSMTWTEYNEQFF